This entry concerns a single T cell receptor beta chain. Its antigen is unknown. These data belong to a study of shared clonotypes between healthy human individuals. General observations from the study: Generally, estimated richness proved larger in naive subsets than it did in memory subsets.

V was clipped by 6 bases and J by 4 bases; unmatched bases: 5. In germline, CDR1 is LNHDA, CDR2 SQIVND (reference sequence). This CDR3 spans 14 amino acids. The protocol was immunoSEQ multiplex PCR, while the TCRdb copy is restricted to in-frame clones and leaves out a portion. The table has around 700,000 clones, around 72% seen once; the top ten hold 1.5% to 2%. The TCR was taken from a woman aged 30 to 39 in good health. Source material: memory CD4+ T cells sorted from blood. As to subset: CD45RA-negative fraction. The J gene is TRBJ1-4, the V gene TRBV19; 7 bases are shared with TRBD1. The CDR3: CASSGQALNEKLFF. The CDR3 DNA sequence: TGTGCCAGTAGCGGACAGGCTCTTAATGAAAAACTGTTTTTT.